The T cell receptor beta chain described here comes from a study of OX40 agonist ivuxolimab in advanced cancers. Generated by immunoSEQ multiplex PCR, the TCRdb table keeps only in-frame clones and is missing some. The profile covers 12,000 to 15,000 clones, with roughly 85% appearing a single time and about a third taken by the ten largest. As concerns this clone: One end of the junction is discordant with germline, which a read error may explain.

The CDR3 is made up of 13 amino acids. Germline V gene data show CDR1 as SSHAT and CDR2 as FNYEAQ (reference sequence). The clonotype originates from an adult with an advanced solid tumor such as melanoma, head and neck, liver or kidney cancer. The rearrangement links TRBV7-7 to TRBJ1-3; D unresolved. Source: CD4+ or CD8+ T cells sorted from blood, taken in a trial of the OX40 agonist ivuxolimab. CDR3 region: CASSLAPEFTIYF. The CDR3 DNA follows: TGTGCTAGCAGCCTTGCGCCCGAGTTTACCATATATTTT.